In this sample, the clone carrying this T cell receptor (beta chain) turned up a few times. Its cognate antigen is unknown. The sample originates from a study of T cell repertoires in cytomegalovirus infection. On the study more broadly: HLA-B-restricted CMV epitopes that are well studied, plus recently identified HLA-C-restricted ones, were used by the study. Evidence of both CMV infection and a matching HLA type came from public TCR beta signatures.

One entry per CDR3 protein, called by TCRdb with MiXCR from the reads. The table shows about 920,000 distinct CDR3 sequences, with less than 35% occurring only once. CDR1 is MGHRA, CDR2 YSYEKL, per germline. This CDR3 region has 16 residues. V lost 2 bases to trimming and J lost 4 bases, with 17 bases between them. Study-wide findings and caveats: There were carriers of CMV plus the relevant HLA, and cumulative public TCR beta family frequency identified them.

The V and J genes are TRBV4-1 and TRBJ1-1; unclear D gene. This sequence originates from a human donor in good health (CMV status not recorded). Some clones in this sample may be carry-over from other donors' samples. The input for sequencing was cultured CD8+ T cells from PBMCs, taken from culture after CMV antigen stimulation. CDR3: CASSQTLDLRGTEAFF. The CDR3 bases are TGCGCCAGCAGCCAAACCCTGGACCTGCGCGGCACTGAAGCTTTCTTT.